This T cell receptor beta chain originates from a study of T cell responses to AZD1222 COVID-19 vaccine. Worth noting for this clone: Its antigen is undetermined.

Some clones are missing from TCRdb's copy, which holds only in-frame ones; the method was immunoSEQ multiplex PCR. The sample gives 60,000 to 85,000 clones, 88% of which show up once; approximately 4.8% is in the top ten. Study results and caveats: Reports say nearly half of spike-specific TCRs go after unmutated variant regions. Repertoire samples came only from after the peak T cell response. White British donors predominated, females outnumbered males, and clonal diversity was possibly underestimated.

The sequenced sample was peripheral blood, obtained 28 days after the second dose of the MenACWY control vaccine. The TCR was taken from an adult who received the MenACWY meningococcal vaccine as a control.

CDR3 DNA sequence: TGTGCCAGCAGCTACACAGGGGAGTTCGATCAGCCCCAGCATTTT. This codes for CASSYTGEFDQPQHF. The chain has TRBV7-9 and TRBJ1-5; 7 positions agree with TRBD1. V was clipped by 4 bases and J by 5 bases; unmatched bases: 8. The CDR3 runs to 15 residues. Germline CDR1 reads SEHNR; CDR2 reads FQNEAQ (reference sequence). Using reference TRBV7-9 and TRBJ1-5 for the parts outside the CDR3, the full variable domain is DTGVSQNPRHKITKRGQNVTFRCDPISEHNRLYWYRQTLGQGPEFLTYFQNEAQLEKSRLLSDRFSAERPKGSFSTLEIQRTEQGDSAMYLCASSYTGEFDQPQHFGDGTRLSIL.